Below are 29 T cell receptor beta chains sequenced from a single sample in a study of blood T cell repertoires in COVID-19 (dated by TCRdb to about 2020). Preparation of the library involved the immunoSEQ multiplex PCR assay. TCRdb mirrors the immuneACCESS table, restricted to in-frame sequences. Some clones are absent from its copies; in checked studies, under half trace to an unresolved V gene, and the reason for the others is unknown. The sample table records 360,000 or so clones; about 90% of these occur just once. Jointly, the top ten make up approximately 7% of the sample. What was sequenced was peripheral blood. Source of these receptors: a man aged 18 to 29 with active or convalescent COVID-19.

The rearrangement joins TRBV28 to TRBJ1-3; D is unclear. The CDR3 has 14 residues. Germline CDR1 reads MDHEN; CDR2 reads SYDVKM. V lost 1 base and J 4 bases, leaving 8 bases between the germline ends. This chain's CDR3 is CASSLSDLGNTIYF. The DNA for the CDR3 is TGTGCCAGCAGTTTATCCGACTTAGGAAACACCATATATTTT.

The chain couples TRBV28 to TRBJ2-5; D perhaps matches TRBD2 (6 bases). V gave up 6 bases and J gave up 5 bases, with 10 bases separating them. The germline V gene has CDR1 MDHEN and CDR2 SYDVKM. The CDR3 loop spans 12 amino acids. CDR3 coding DNA: TGTGCCAGCAGACGGGAGAGGGAGACCCAGTACTTC. Amino acids: CASRRERETQYF.

V gene TRBV5-6 combines with J gene TRBJ2-1; 10 positions match TRBD2. Per germline, CDR1 SGHDT and CDR2 YYEEEE. The CDR3 contains 16 residues. The J segment lost 0 bases and the V segment lost 5 bases, leaving 5 bases of the junction unmatched. CDR3 coding DNA: TGTGCCAGCAGTGTAGCGGGAGGTTACTCCTACAATGAGCAGTTCTTC. Its translation: CASSVAGGYSYNEQFF.

This sequence joins TRBV6-5 and TRBJ2-1; D might be TRBD2 (6 bases). V was trimmed by 4 bases and J by 2 bases, leaving 12 bases between them. The CDR3 spans 15 residues. CDR1 is MNHEY and CDR2 is SVGAGI in the germline V gene. Written as DNA, the CDR3 is TGTGCCAGCAGTTTTAGCGGAATAACCTACAATGAGCAGTTCTTC. It yields the protein CASSFSGITYNEQFF.

This chain links TRBV27 with TRBJ2-7, with 7 bases fitting TRBD2. This CDR3 has 12 amino acids. Germline loops: CDR1 MNHEY, CDR2 SMNVEV (reference sequence). The V segment lost 10 bases and the J segment 5 bases; nucleotides outside the gene matches: 8. Written as DNA, the CDR3 is TGTGCCACGAAGGGACTATCGCACGAGCAGTACTTC. This codes for CATKGLSHEQYF.

V is TRBV6-5 and J is TRBJ1-1, with a tentative D call TRBD1 (6 bases). Per the germline V gene, CDR1 is MNHEY and CDR2 is SVGAGI. The CDR3 covers 12 residues. V lost 6 bases, J lost 5 bases, and 10 bases lay in between. The CDR3 DNA reads as TGTGCCAGCAGAAGAGGGACAACTGAAGCTTTCTTT. Translation gives CASRRGTTEAFF.

The V gene is TRBV7-2, the J gene TRBJ2-7, with a tentative D call TRBD1 (5 bases). The germline V gene has CDR1 SGHTA and CDR2 FQGNSA. With 4 bases removed from V and 2 bases from J, the gap between germline ends came to 12 bases. The CDR3 sequence is 14 residues long. CDR3 protein: CASSSPDTAYEQYF. As DNA, the CDR3 is TGTGCCAGCAGCTCCCCGGACACTGCCTACGAGCAGTACTTC.

The chain joins TRBV11-3 to TRBJ2-2, with D hard to call. Germline values: CDR1 SGHNT, CDR2 YENEEA. V lost 1 base and J 1 base, leaving 10 bases between the germline ends. The length of the CDR3 is 16 residues. In nucleotides, the CDR3 is TGTGCCAGCAGCTTAGTACGAGGAAAGAACACCGGGGAGCTGTTTTTT. Protein sequence: CASSLVRGKNTGELFF.

The rearrangement links TRBV2 to TRBJ1-6; D is possibly TRBD1 (6 bases). The germline V gene has CDR1 SNHLY and CDR2 FYNNEI. V was pared by 3 bases and J by 6 bases, with 18 bases between. The length of the CDR3 is 17 residues. The CDR3 DNA sequence: TGTGCCAGCAGTGAGGAAGGGGGGGGCAGGGGTAATTCACCCCTCCACTTT. The encoded protein is CASSEEGGGRGNSPLHF.

The chain recombines TRBV3-1 (or the pseudogene TRBV3-2) with TRBJ2-3; D remains unclear. V lost 0 bases and J lost 3, with 7 bases in between. CDR3 length: 14 amino acids. The V gene's germline CDR1 is LGHDT and CDR2 YNNKEL (reference sequence). CDR3 residues: CASSQESFTDTQYF. CDR3 DNA: TGTGCCAGCAGCCAAGAATCATTTACAGATACGCAGTATTTT.

The CDR3 sequence is CASSYPRGGGVQTQYF. DNA of the CDR3: TGTGCCAGCAGTTACCCTAGAGGGGGGGGTGTGCAGACCCAGTACTTC. The V call is TRBV6-5, the J call TRBJ2-5, with a weak D call TRBD2 (7 bases). CDR1 and CDR2 from the germline V gene are MNHEY and SVGAGI. V dropped 2 bases and J dropped 6 bases, with 19 bases sitting between them. The CDR3 is 16 residues long.

The J gene is TRBJ2-3, the V gene TRBV27; 8 positions match TRBD2. Germline-derived CDR1 and CDR2 are MNHEY and SMNVEV (reference sequence). The CDR3 consists of 15 residues. V was pared by 7 bases and J by 3 bases, with 9 bases of the junction left unmatched. CDR3 protein: CASKRLAGWTDTQYF. The CDR3 DNA is TGTGCCAGCAAGAGGCTAGCGGGTTGGACAGATACGCAGTATTTT.

In this sample, this clone turned up once. CDR3 residues: CASSWSQTAARLAGYNEQFF. Here the CDR3 DNA reads TGTGCCAGCAGCTGGTCACAAACCGCTGCGAGACTAGCGGGTTACAATGAGCAGTTCTTC. This chain joins TRBV5-5 and TRBJ2-1, with 10 bases lining up with TRBD2. The CDR3 is made up of 20 amino acids. Germline CDR1 reads SGHKS; CDR2 reads YYEKEE (reference sequence). The ends lost 3 bases at V and 4 bases at J; junction bases unmatched: 19.

The V gene is TRBV6-5, the J gene TRBJ1-5; D gene unclear. V shed 8 bases and J shed 6 bases, with 14 bases lying between them. Germline CDR1 is MNHEY and CDR2 is SVGAGI. The CDR3 has 13 residues. CDR3: CASQIRQFQPQHF. The CDR3 DNA reads as TGTGCCAGCCAGATTCGACAATTTCAGCCCCAGCATTTT.

The chain uses TRBV27 and TRBJ2-2, with D perhaps TRBD1 (7 bases). The V end lost 2 bases, the J end lost 3 bases, and 10 bases lay between the germline ends. The CDR3 totals 15 residues. Germline V gene data show CDR1 as MNHEY and CDR2 as SMNVEV (reference sequence). CDR3: CASSLSRGDTGELFF. CDR3 nucleotides: TGTGCCAGCAGTTTAAGCAGGGGGGACACCGGGGAGCTGTTTTTT.

The CDR3 region is CATSRGLQGGNTEAFF. CDR3 nucleotide sequence: TGTGCCACCAGCAGAGGGTTACAGGGGGGCAACACTGAAGCTTTCTTT. V is TRBV15 and J is TRBJ1-1, with 8 bases matching TRBD1. Trimming at V came to 1 base and at J to 2 bases, leaving 6 bases not matched to a gene. In germline, CDR1 is LNHNV, CDR2 YYDKDF (reference sequence). The CDR3 loop spans 16 amino acids.

The rearrangement links TRBV7-9 to TRBJ1-1; 7 bases are shared with TRBD1. Germline assignment: CDR1 SEHNR and CDR2 FQNEAQ (reference sequence). CDR3 length: 14 amino acids. Germline trimming cut 5 bases from V and 7 bases from J; bases unmatched to any gene: 10. The chain's CDR3 is CASSGDRGWGEAFF. The CDR3 DNA sequence: TGTGCCAGCAGCGGGGACAGAGGGTGGGGTGAAGCTTTCTTT.

The rearrangement joins TRBV19 to TRBJ1-5; the D is unclear. Between the trimmed V and J ends, which lost 6 bases and 3 bases, there was a span of 9 bases. This CDR3 is 13 amino acids long. From germline, CDR1 is LNHDA and CDR2 SQIVND (reference sequence). The CDR3 coding sequence is TGTGCCAGTAGACCGGGGTTCAATCAGCCCCAGCATTTT. Protein: CASRPGFNQPQHF.

This clone was picked up a small number of times. The chain is built from TRBV19 and TRBJ1-6; TRBD1 might be the D (5 bases). This CDR3 is 14 amino acids long. V gave up 7 bases and J gave up 3 bases, with 10 bases separating them. From germline, CDR1 is LNHDA and CDR2 SQIVND (reference sequence). In DNA form, the CDR3 reads TGTGCCAGTACCGCGGGGGGCTATAATTCACCCCTCCACTTT. Protein product: CASTAGGYNSPLHF.

Comments on this clone: The same CDR3 can be traced to other DNA sequences in this sample. The chain joins TRBV6-5 to TRBJ2-7, with 9 bases that match TRBD1. J lost 4 bases, V lost 5 bases, and 3 bases had no gene match. CDR1 is MNHEY and CDR2 is SVGAGI in the germline V gene. This CDR3 is built from 13 residues. CDR3 protein: CASSRGQGYEQYF. In DNA form, the CDR3 reads TGTGCCAGCAGTCGGGGACAGGGATACGAGCAGTACTTC.

The gene calls are TRBV7-8 and TRBJ2-7, with D maybe TRBD1 (6 bases). The germline CDR1 and CDR2 sequences are SGHVS and FQNEAQ. Trimming took off 3 bases at V and 3 bases at J, with 12 bases between the two ends. The CDR3 runs 14 residues. CDR3 DNA sequence: TGTGCCAGCAGCTTCACAGGGTTAAACTACGAGCAGTACTTC. Protein product: CASSFTGLNYEQYF.

The chain carries TRBV11-2 and TRBJ1-3; D is ambiguous. V was pared by 1 base and J by 6 bases, with 7 bases between. Per the germline V gene, CDR1 is SGHAT and CDR2 is FQNNGV. CDR3 length: 13 residues. CDR3 DNA sequence: TGTGCCAGCAGCTTAGTGAGCGAAAACACCATATATTTT. Protein product: CASSLVSENTIYF.

The rearrangement links TRBV29-1 to TRBJ2-5, with D unclear. The CDR3 is 15 residues long. Germline V CDR1 and CDR2: SQVTM, ANQGSEA. Trimming took off 3 bases at V and 2 bases at J, with 16 bases between the two ends. The CDR3 DNA sequence: TGCAGCGTTGAGATTAGCCGACCCTCTCAAGAGACCCAGTACTTC. Translation gives CSVEISRPSQETQYF.

The genes are TRBV28 and TRBJ1-2; the D gene is possibly TRBD1 (6 bases). CDR3 length equals 13 residues. V was clipped by 2 bases and J by 7 bases, with 11 bases between them. Germline CDR1 and CDR2: MDHEN and SYDVKM. The chain's CDR3 is CASSLIQGGGYTF. In nucleotides, the CDR3 is TGTGCCAGCAGTTTAATACAGGGTGGTGGCTACACCTTC.

J is TRBJ1-2 and V is TRBV3-1 (or the pseudogene TRBV3-2); perhaps TRBD1 as D (5 bases). With 4 bases removed from V and 0 bases from J, the gap between germline ends came to 15 bases. CDR1 LGHDT and CDR2 YNNKEL come from the germline V gene (reference sequence). There are 16 residues in the CDR3. Written as DNA, the CDR3 is TGTGCCAGCAGCCCTCGGGGGGATACAGCTAACTATGGCTACACCTTC. This sequence encodes CASSPRGDTANYGYTF.

The chain is built from TRBV30 and TRBJ2-7; 8 positions agree with TRBD2. CDR3 length: 14 residues. Germline loops: CDR1 GTSNPN, CDR2 SVGIG (reference sequence). J gave up 4 bases and V 0 bases, and 5 bases lay outside the gene matches. CDR3 bases: TGTGCCTGGAGTGTAGCTAGCGGGTCTTACGAGCAGTACTTC. Residues: CAWSVASGSYEQYF.

The genes are TRBV6-2 or TRBV6-3 and TRBJ1-5; D is ambiguous. V was cut by 6 bases and J by 0 bases, with 9 bases left in between. CDR1 and CDR2 from the germline V gene are MNHEY and SVGEGT. The CDR3 has 14 amino acids. The CDR3 loop reads CASSQTYSNQPQHF. As DNA, the CDR3 is TGTGCCAGCAGCCAGACATATAGCAATCAGCCCCAGCATTTT.

In this sample, this clone turned up a few times. The J gene is TRBJ1-5, the V gene TRBV7-2, with a possible D match to TRBD1 (6 bases). The CDR3 spans 14 residues. V was pared by 4 bases and J by 5 bases, with 12 bases between. Per germline, CDR1 SGHTA and CDR2 FQGNSA. The DNA for the CDR3 is TGTGCCAGCAGCTGGGGTCCAGGGGATCAGCCCCAGCATTTT. This sequence encodes CASSWGPGDQPQHF. Variable domain in full (rest from reference TRBV7-2 and TRBJ1-5): GAGVSQSPSNKVTEKGKDVELRCDPISGHTALYWYRQSLGQGLEFLIYFQGNSAPDKSGLPSDRFSAERTGGSVSTLTIQRTQQEDSAVYLCASSWGPGDQPQHFGDGTRLSIL.

This clone came up once. The J gene is TRBJ2-7, the V gene TRBV12-3 or TRBV12-4; D is undetermined. There are 13 residues in the CDR3. V lost 2 bases and J 5 bases, leaving 10 bases between the germline ends. The CDR3 DNA sequence: TGTGCCAGCAGTTTACAGGCTTTCGACGAGCAGTACTTC. Amino acid sequence: CASSLQAFDEQYF.